This passage covers 25 T cell receptor beta chains from one sample sequenced in a study of Ad26.COV2.S vaccination and SARS-CoV-2 variants. Treatment noted: about 20 received Ad26.COV2.S at low or high dose, single or two shots; about 5 received placebo; per-sample allocation not given. The study sampled participants on day 63 after the first vaccine or placebo injection. The assay was immunoSEQ multiplex PCR, and TCRdb's table has in-frame clones only and misses some. The repertoire holds about 390,000 clones, with approximately 90% as singletons. The sample consisted of peripheral blood, taken in a trial of Ad26.COV2.S vaccine versus placebo. These receptors were obtained from a person aged 18-65 years who received the Ad26.COV2.S COVID-19 vaccine or a placebo.

The count of this clone is one. This chain joins TRBV10-2 and TRBJ1-5; D uncertain. V lost 7 bases to trimming and J lost 4 bases, with 11 bases between them. Germline CDR1 is WSHSY and CDR2 is SAAADI. This CDR3 is built from 13 residues. The CDR3 region has the DNA TGCGCCAGCATGAGGAGTGTTAATCAGCCCCAGCATTTT. Its translation is CASMRSVNQPQHF.

J is TRBJ1-6 and V is TRBV7-2; D is uncertain. The CDR3 runs 15 residues. Germline CDR1 is SGHTA and CDR2 is FQGNSA. The V end lost 2 bases, the J end lost 7 bases, and 12 bases lay between the germline ends. The CDR3 nucleotides are TGTGCCAGCAGCTTAAAAGCGGTCAGAAATTCACCCCTCCACTTT. This sequence encodes CASSLKAVRNSPLHF. The variable domain in full, completed from reference TRBV7-2 and TRBJ1-6, reads GAGVSQSPSNKVTEKGKDVELRCDPISGHTALYWYRQSLGQGLEFLIYFQGNSAPDKSGLPSDRFSAERTGGSVSTLTIQRTQQEDSAVYLCASSLKAVRNSPLHFGNGTRLTVT.

The V call is TRBV4-3, the J call TRBJ1-3; TRBD1 matches at 8 bases. V trimming: 4 bases; J trimming: 4 bases; junction bases outside the gene matches: 18. This CDR3 spans 19 amino acids. Germline lookup yields CDR1 LGHNA and CDR2 YSLEER. In DNA, the CDR3 is TGCGCCAGCAGCCCTTGGACAGGGAATAATGCGGCATGGGGAAACACCATATATTTT. It translates to CASSPWTGNNAAWGNTIYF.

The V gene is TRBV18, the J gene TRBJ1-1; D perhaps matches TRBD1 (5 bases). Trimming left V 3 bases short and J 1 base short, with 12 bases between. Germline lookup yields CDR1 KGHSH and CDR2 LQKENI. This CDR3 contains 15 residues. The CDR3: CASSPLGGENTEAFF. CDR3 bases: TGTGCCAGCTCACCTCTCGGGGGGGAGAACACTGAAGCTTTCTTT.

J is TRBJ1-6 and V is TRBV9, with D hard to call. This CDR3 has 14 residues. Germline CDR1 SGDLS, CDR2 YYNGEE. Trimming left V 4 bases short and J 5 bases short, with 10 bases between. The CDR3 region is CASSPRRNNSPLHF. DNA for the CDR3: TGTGCCAGCAGCCCTCGCAGGAATAATTCACCCCTCCACTTT. The full variable domain, rest sourced from reference TRBV9 and TRBJ1-6, is DSGVTQTPKHLITATGQRVTLRCSPRSGDLSVYWYQQSLDQGLQFLIQYYNGEERAKGNILERFSAQQFPDLHSELNLSSLELGDSALYFCASSPRRNNSPLHFGNGTRLTVT.

This chain uses TRBV7-2 with TRBJ2-5; possibly TRBD2 for D (7 bases). With 5 bases removed from V and 5 bases from J, the gap between germline ends came to 18 bases. Germline loops: CDR1 SGHTA, CDR2 FQGNSA. This CDR3 comprises 15 residues. The CDR3 region has the DNA TGTGCCAGCAGCCCACCCACGGGGGGCTGGGAGACCCAGTACTTC. Its translation: CASSPPTGGWETQYF. The full variable domain, in which reference TRBV7-2 and TRBJ2-5 provide the parts outside the CDR3, is GAGVSQSPSNKVTEKGKDVELRCDPISGHTALYWYRQSLGQGLEFLIYFQGNSAPDKSGLPSDRFSAERTGGSVSTLTIQRTQQEDSAVYLCASSPPTGGWETQYFGPGTRLLVL.

The CDR3, as DNA: TGTGCCAGCAGTTTGACAGGGGGTGTTGGAGATACGCAGTATTTT. It encodes CASSLTGGVGDTQYF. The rearrangement links TRBV27 to TRBJ2-3; TRBD1 matches 9 bases. In germline, CDR1 is MNHEY, CDR2 SMNVEV (reference sequence). V trimming: 3 bases; J trimming: 5 bases; junction bases outside the gene matches: 6. The CDR3 consists of 15 residues.

This chain uses TRBV5-8 with TRBJ2-1; unclear D gene. CDR3 length: 13 residues. Germline CDR1 is SGHTS and CDR2 is YDEGEE. V was clipped by 4 bases and J by 3 bases, with 8 bases between them. CDR3 bases: TGTGCCAGCAGCCTGGCACGCTACAATGAGCAGTTCTTC. As protein: CASSLARYNEQFF.

The rearrangement uses TRBV7-9 and TRBJ1-4; D call uncertain. V lost 3 bases, J lost 6 bases, and 14 bases lay in between. The CDR3 extends over 15 amino acids. In germline, CDR1 is SEHNR, CDR2 FQNEAQ (reference sequence). The CDR3 DNA reads TGTGCCAGCAGCTTTGGAGCAGTGGGGTATGAAAAACTGTTTTTT. It translates to CASSFGAVGYEKLFF.

J is TRBJ2-5 and V is TRBV19; either TRBD1 or TRBD2 may fit D (6 bases each). V was trimmed by 3 bases and J by 1 base, leaving 12 bases between them. The CDR3 totals 15 residues. Germline-derived CDR1 and CDR2 are LNHDA and SQIVND (reference sequence). The CDR3 DNA is TGTGCCAGTAGTATGGGGGGCCCCTTCCAAGAGACCCAGTACTTC. It is translated as CASSMGGPFQETQYF.

The CDR3 region has the DNA TGTGCCAGCAGTTTGTCCCGCGAGCAGTACTTC. Protein product: CASSLSREQYF. The chain links TRBV28 to TRBJ2-7; the D is unclear. The length of the CDR3 is 11 residues. Trimming stripped 3 bases from V and 6 bases from J, with 6 bases between. Germline-derived CDR1 and CDR2 are MDHEN and SYDVKM.

The rearrangement uses TRBV12-3 or TRBV12-4 and TRBJ2-7; D possibly corresponds to TRBD2 (6 bases). This CDR3 spans 13 amino acids. V was pared by 6 bases and J by 3 bases, with 12 bases between. Written as DNA, the CDR3 is TGTGCCAGCAGAAGGACTACAGACTACGAGCAGTACTTC. As protein: CASRRTTDYEQYF.

This rearrangement joins TRBV5-1 to TRBJ2-5; D could derive from TRBD1 or TRBD2 (7 bases each). The CDR3 is 15 amino acids. The germline gives CDR1 SGHRS, CDR2 YFSETQ. Trimming removed 2 bases from V and 1 base from J, with 12 bases in between. The CDR3 nucleotides are TGCGCCAGCAGCTTTGGGGAGGGGGCCCAAGAGACCCAGTACTTC. It specifies CASSFGEGAQETQYF.

The CDR3 nucleotides read TGTGCCAGCAGTTACTCGGGCATGGTGGGTCAGCCCCAGCATTTT. It yields the protein CASSYSGMVGQPQHF. The V and J genes are TRBV6-5 and TRBJ1-5; D is undetermined. The CDR3 extends over 15 amino acids. V lost 0 bases and J lost 6, with 12 bases in between. Germline assignment: CDR1 MNHEY and CDR2 SVGAGI.

The chain uses TRBV6-2 or TRBV6-3 and TRBJ1-5; no clear D gene. Trimming removed 1 base at V and 0 bases at J, with 1 base between. Germline loops: CDR1 MNHEY, CDR2 SVGEGT. The CDR3 has 13 amino acids. This chain's CDR3 is CASSYFSNQPQHF. The CDR3 region has the DNA TGTGCCAGCAGTTACTTTAGCAATCAGCCCCAGCATTTT.

The J gene is TRBJ2-7, the V gene TRBV7-2; tentative D call: TRBD1 (6 bases). CDR1 SGHTA and CDR2 FQGNSA come from the germline V gene. This CDR3 region has 15 residues. V dropped 5 bases and J dropped 1 base, with 15 bases sitting between them. The DNA of the CDR3 is TGTGCCAGCAGCCCACAGGGATCCCATTCCTACGAGCAGTACTTC. Translating gives CASSPQGSHSYEQYF. Together with reference TRBV7-2 and TRBJ2-7, the CDR3 gives the full variable domain: GAGVSQSPSNKVTEKGKDVELRCDPISGHTALYWYRQSLGQGLEFLIYFQGNSAPDKSGLPSDRFSAERTGGSVSTLTIQRTQQEDSAVYLCASSPQGSHSYEQYFGPGTRLTVT.

The chain recombines TRBV19 with TRBJ2-3; 12 positions agree with TRBD2. J gave up 1 base and V 2 bases, and 7 bases lay outside the gene matches. The CDR3 contains 18 residues. Per germline, CDR1 LNHDA and CDR2 SQIVND (reference sequence). CDR3 coding DNA: TGTGCCAGTAGTATAAATCTAGCGGGGGGGCACGGCACAGATACGCAGTATTTT. Amino acid sequence: CASSINLAGGHGTDTQYF.

The chain couples TRBV4-1 to TRBJ1-5, with D maybe TRBD1 (5 bases). This CDR3 has 15 residues. V lost 1 base to trimming and J lost 4 bases, with 11 bases between them. CDR1 and CDR2 (germline): MGHRA, YSYEKL. The CDR3 DNA follows: TGCGCCAGCAGCCAAGCCGGGGGTCCAAATCAGCCCCAGCATTTT. Translating it yields CASSQAGGPNQPQHF.

This clone came up once. The chain is built from TRBV11-2 and TRBJ1-1, with D maybe TRBD1 (6 bases). With 3 bases removed from V and 5 bases from J, the gap between germline ends came to 10 bases. CDR1 is SGHAT, CDR2 FQNNGV, per germline. The CDR3 has 13 residues. This CDR3 reads CASSFVRGTEAFF. The CDR3 nucleotides read TGTGCCAGCAGCTTCGTTAGGGGGACTGAAGCTTTCTTT. Variable domain in full (rest from reference TRBV11-2 and TRBJ1-1): EAGVAQSPRYKIIEKRQSVAFWCNPISGHATLYWYQQILGQGPKLLIQFQNNGVVDDSQLPKDRFSAERLKGVDSTLKIQPAKLEDSAVYLCASSFVRGTEAFFGQGTRLTVV.

A remark on this clone: The sample holds other DNA sequences that translate to the same CDR3. This chain connects TRBV19 to TRBJ1-5, with D perhaps TRBD1 (6 bases). The CDR3 length is 12 residues. From germline, CDR1 is LNHDA and CDR2 SQIVND (reference sequence). V gave up 6 bases and J gave up 4 bases, with 7 bases separating them. As DNA, the CDR3 is TGTGCCAGTAGCCAGGGGAATCAGCCCCAGCATTTT. Amino acid sequence: CASSQGNQPQHF.

V usage is TRBV5-1 and J usage is TRBJ2-3, with a weak D call TRBD2 (5 bases). Deletions cut 4 bases from V and 3 bases from J, with 9 bases between. The CDR3 contains 13 residues. Germline CDR1 is SGHRS and CDR2 is YFSETQ. The CDR3 DNA follows: TGCGCCAGCAGCACCGGGGAAACAGATACGCAGTATTTT. This gives the protein CASSTGETDTQYF. Supplemented by reference TRBV5-1 and TRBJ2-3, the full variable domain reads KAGVTQTPRYLIKTRGQQVTLSCSPISGHRSVSWYQQTPGQGLQFLFEYFSETQRNKGNFPGRFSGRQFSNSRSEMNVSTLELGDSALYLCASSTGETDTQYFGPGTRLTVL.

The chain uses TRBV7-9 and TRBJ1-3; 8 bases map to TRBD1. Germline assignment: CDR1 SEHNR and CDR2 FQNEAQ (reference sequence). The CDR3 covers 15 residues. The trim removed 2 bases at V and 0 bases at J, leaving 0 bases unmatched. CDR3 residues: CASSLTGGSGNTIYF. The CDR3 DNA reads as TGTGCCAGCAGCTTAACAGGGGGCTCTGGAAACACCATATATTTT.

The chain uses TRBV20-1 and TRBJ2-7; D possibly matches TRBD1 or TRBD2 (5 bases each). The CDR3 sequence is 11 residues long. The V gene's germline CDR1 is DFQATT and CDR2 SNEGSKA (reference sequence). CDR3 amino acids: CGIRDRGLQYF. The CDR3 DNA reads as TGCGGGATCCGGGACCGTGGATTGCAGTACTTC.

The J gene is TRBJ2-2, the V gene TRBV7-8; possible D gene TRBD1, 6 bases. Per germline, CDR1 SGHVS and CDR2 FQNEAQ. The V end was cut by 4 bases, the J end by 4 bases, with 10 bases between. The CDR3 has 14 amino acids. CDR3 sequence reads: CASSSTGGTGELFF. In DNA, the CDR3 is TGTGCCAGCAGCTCGACAGGAGGCACCGGGGAGCTGTTTTTT.

This rearrangement joins TRBV11-2 to TRBJ2-7; no reliable D call. In germline, CDR1 is SGHAT, CDR2 FQNNGV. V lost 1 base, J lost 1 base, and 2 bases lay in between. CDR3 length: 12 residues. Here the CDR3 reads CASSLVSYEQYF. The CDR3 bases are TGTGCCAGCAGCTTAGTTTCCTACGAGCAGTACTTC. The whole variable domain, remainder taken from reference TRBV11-2 and TRBJ2-7, is EAGVAQSPRYKIIEKRQSVAFWCNPISGHATLYWYQQILGQGPKLLIQFQNNGVVDDSQLPKDRFSAERLKGVDSTLKIQPAKLEDSAVYLCASSLVSYEQYFGPGTRLTVT.